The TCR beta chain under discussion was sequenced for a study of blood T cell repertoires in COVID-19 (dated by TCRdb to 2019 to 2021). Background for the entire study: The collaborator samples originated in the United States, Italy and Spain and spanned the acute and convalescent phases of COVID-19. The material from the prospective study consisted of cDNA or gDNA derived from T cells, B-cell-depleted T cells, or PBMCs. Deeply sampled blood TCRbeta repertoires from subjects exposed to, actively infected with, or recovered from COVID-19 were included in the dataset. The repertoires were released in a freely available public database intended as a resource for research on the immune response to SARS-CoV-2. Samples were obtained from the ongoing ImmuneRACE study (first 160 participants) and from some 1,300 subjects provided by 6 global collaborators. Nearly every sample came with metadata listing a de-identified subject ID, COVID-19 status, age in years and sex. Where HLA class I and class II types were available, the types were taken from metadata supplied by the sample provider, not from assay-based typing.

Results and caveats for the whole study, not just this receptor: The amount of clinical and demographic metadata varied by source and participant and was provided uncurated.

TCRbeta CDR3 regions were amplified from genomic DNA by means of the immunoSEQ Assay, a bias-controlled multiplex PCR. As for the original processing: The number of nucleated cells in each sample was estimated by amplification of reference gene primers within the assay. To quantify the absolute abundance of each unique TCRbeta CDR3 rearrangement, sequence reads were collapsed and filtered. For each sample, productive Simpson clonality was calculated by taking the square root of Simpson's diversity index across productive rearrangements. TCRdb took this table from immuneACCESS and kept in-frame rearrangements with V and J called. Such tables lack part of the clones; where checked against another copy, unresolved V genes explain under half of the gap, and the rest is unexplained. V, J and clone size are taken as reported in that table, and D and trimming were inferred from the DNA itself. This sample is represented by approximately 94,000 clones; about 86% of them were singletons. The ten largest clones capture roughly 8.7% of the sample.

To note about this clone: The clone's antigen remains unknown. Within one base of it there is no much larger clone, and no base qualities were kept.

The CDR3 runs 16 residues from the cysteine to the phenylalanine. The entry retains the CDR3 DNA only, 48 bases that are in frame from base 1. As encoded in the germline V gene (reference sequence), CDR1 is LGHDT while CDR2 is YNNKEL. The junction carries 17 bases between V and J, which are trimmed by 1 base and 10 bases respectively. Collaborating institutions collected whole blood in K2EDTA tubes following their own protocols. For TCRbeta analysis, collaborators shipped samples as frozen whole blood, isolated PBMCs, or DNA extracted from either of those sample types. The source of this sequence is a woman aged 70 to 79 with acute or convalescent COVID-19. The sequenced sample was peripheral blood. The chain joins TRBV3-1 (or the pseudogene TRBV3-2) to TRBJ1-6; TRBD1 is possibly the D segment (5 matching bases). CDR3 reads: CASSQGITGSGSPLHF. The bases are TGTGCCAGCAGCCAAGGCATCACAGGTTCGGGCTCACCCCTCCACTTT.